Listed below are T cell receptor beta chains from one sample, sequenced in a study of regulatory T cells in long-lasting Graves disease. Each CDR3 protein gets one entry after TCRdb re-called the multiplex PCR reads with MiXCR. The data show 400,000 or so distinct CDR3 sequences, 23% seen once. The sample in question was peripheral blood mononuclear cells (PBMCs), obtained when the disease was refractory, from a patient treated with antithyroid drugs. These receptors were collected from a female donor with Graves disease. Each CDR3 is given with its conserved first and last residue. D genes are given only for firm matches. Clone size appears in some rows only: once, few, many, or a class for an expanded clone.

V,length,D,size,J,DNA,CDR3
TRBV30,12,TRBD1,.,TRBJ2-7,TGTGCCGGCCGGGACAGATACTACGAGCAGTACTTC,CAGRDRYYEQYF
TRBV5-1,13,.,many,TRBJ1-1,TGCGCCAGCAGCGACCTGCAGGGCAATGAAGCTTTCTTT,CASSDLQGNEAFF
TRBV19,14,.,few,TRBJ1-4,TGTGCCAGTAGTATGGGCAGAAAGAATGAAAAACTGTTTTTT,CASSMGRKNEKLFF
TRBV12-3/TRBV12-4,15,TRBD1,many,TRBJ2-5,TGTGCCAGCAGTTTAGGGGACAGGGACCAAGAGACCCAGTACTTC,CASSLGDRDQETQYF
TRBV7-2,16,.,many,TRBJ2-5,TGTGCCAGCAGCTTAGGGGGTAGATCCGGTGGAGAGACCCAGTACTTC,CASSLGGRSGGETQYF
TRBV4-3,16,.,.,TRBJ1-2,TGCGCCAGCAGCCAAGGCCTGCGGACGGGGGATGGAGGCTACACCTTC,CASSQGLRTGDGGYTF
TRBV6-5,15,TRBD2,few,TRBJ2-3,TGTGCCAGCAGTTACCCAACTAGCGGACGTGATACGCAGTATTTT,CASSYPTSGRDTQYF
TRBV5-1,14,TRBD1,.,TRBJ2-5,TGCGCCAGCAGCGAGGGACAGCCTAGAGAGACCCAGTACTTC,CASSEGQPRETQYF
TRBV7-9,17,.,.,TRBJ1-3,TGTGCCAGCAGCCCCACAAGGGGGGAGTACTCTGGAAACACCATATATTTT,CASSPTRGEYSGNTIYF
TRBV12-3/TRBV12-4,15,.,many,TRBJ1-6,TGTGCCAGCAACGGTGGGGTTCAAAAAGGTTCACCCCTCCACTTT,CASNGGVQKGSPLHF
TRBV3-1,16,TRBD1,.,TRBJ1-5,TGTGCCAGCAGCCAGGCAACAGGGGCGAGCAATCAGCCCCAGCATTTT,CASSQATGASNQPQHF
TRBV5-1,18,.,few,TRBJ1-2,TGCGCCAGCAGCTTGAGAATGGCGGGAGCGGGTCTTGTTAGTGGCTACACCTTC,CASSLRMAGAGLVSGYTF
TRBV28,15,.,many,TRBJ2-6,TGTGCCAGCAGTTTAGGGAGCACTGGGGCCAACGTCCTGACTTTC,CASSLGSTGANVLTF
TRBV19,14,.,few,TRBJ1-5,TGTGCCAGTAGTCCTGACAGGTGGAGTCAGCCCCAGCATTTT,CASSPDRWSQPQHF
TRBV7-2,17,TRBD2,many,TRBJ2-7,TGTGCCAGCAGCAAACACCCCCGTGGCGGGAGAATCGACGAGCAGTACTTC,CASSKHPRGGRIDEQYF
TRBV30,14,.,.,TRBJ1-1,TGTGCCTGGAACCCCATCGGGGGGGGCACTGAAGCTTTCTTT,CAWNPIGGGTEAFF
TRBV29-1,15,TRBD1,.,TRBJ2-1,TGCAGCGTACGGTCGGACAGGATATTAAACAATGAGCAGTTCTTC,CSVRSDRILNNEQFF
TRBV28,14,.,many,TRBJ1-4,TGTGCCAGCGAGACACGGGCAACTAATGAAAAACTGTTTTTT,CASETRATNEKLFF
TRBV11-2,15,.,few,TRBJ2-7,TGTGCCAGCAGCCAAGCCAGAGCGGGGACATACGAGCAGTACTTC,CASSQARAGTYEQYF
TRBV7-2,18,TRBD1,.,TRBJ2-5,TGTGCCAGCAGCCCCCGGATGCGGGACAGGGGGACCCAAGAGACCCAGTACTTC,CASSPRMRDRGTQETQYF
TRBV30,12,.,few,TRBJ1-1,TGTGCCTGGAGTCGCGTGAACACTGAAGCTTTCTTT,CAWSRVNTEAFF
TRBV29-1,13,.,.,TRBJ1-1,TGCAGCGTGACGGGACTCAGGAACACTGAAGCTTTCTTT,CSVTGLRNTEAFF
TRBV7-3,13,.,few,TRBJ1-6,TGTGCCAGCAGCCGGGGGGGGTATTCACCCCTCCACTTT,CASSRGGYSPLHF
TRBV2,18,.,many,TRBJ2-6,TGTGCCAGCAGTGAAAGGGGCAGGGGGGCCGCTGGGGCCAACGTCCTGACTTTC,CASSERGRGAAGANVLTF
TRBV19,16,.,.,TRBJ1-5,TGTGCCAGTAGTATCGAGGGAACAGGGAGAACGCAGCCCCAGCATTTT,CASSIEGTGRTQPQHF
TRBV4-2,14,.,.,TRBJ2-7,TGTGCCAGCAGCCAAGAAGTCGGGGCCTACGAGCAGTACTTC,CASSQEVGAYEQYF
TRBV27,16,TRBD2,.,TRBJ2-7,TGTGCCAGCAGTCCCCTGGGCGGGAGCGTCACCTACGAGCAGTACTTC,CASSPLGGSVTYEQYF
TRBV18,15,.,few,TRBJ2-5,TGTGCCAGCTCACCTCTCTCAGGACAGAAAGAGACCCAGTACTTC,CASSPLSGQKETQYF
TRBV7-2,13,.,few,TRBJ1-1,TGTGCCAGCAGCCCCCTCAGGAACACTGAAGCTTTCTTT,CASSPLRNTEAFF
TRBV29-1,13,.,.,TRBJ1-1,TGCAGCGTTGAATATGCGTCGGACACTGAAGCTTTCTTT,CSVEYASDTEAFF
TRBV2,15,TRBD2,once,TRBJ2-5,TGTGCCAGCAACAGACTAGCGGGAGAGGAGGAGACCCAGTACTTC,CASNRLAGEEETQYF
TRBV28,13,.,many,TRBJ2-7,TGTGCCAGCAGTTTAACCCTCCTCAGCGAGCAGTACTTC,CASSLTLLSEQYF
TRBV10-3,13,TRBD1,.,TRBJ1-5,TGTGCCATCGGACAACAGGGGGATCAGCCCCAGCATTTT,CAIGQQGDQPQHF
TRBV20-1,13,.,.,TRBJ2-7,TGCAGTGCTTCCTGGAGGGAGCCATACGAGCAGTACTTC,CSASWREPYEQYF
TRBV7-2,15,.,many,TRBJ1-5,TGTGCCAGCAGCGTACAGGTCTCTAGCAATCAGCCCCAGCATTTT,CASSVQVSSNQPQHF
TRBV20-1,15,.,.,TRBJ2-3,TGCAGTGCTAGGCAATCACAGGTCCGGACAGATACGCAGTATTTT,CSARQSQVRTDTQYF
TRBV29-1,12,.,.,TRBJ2-7,TGCAGCGTTGATAAGGGGGGGTACGAGCAGTACTTC,CSVDKGGYEQYF
TRBV20-1,20,TRBD2,few,TRBJ2-7,TGCAGTGCTAGAGGAACCCCAAACTTAAGTCCGCGGGAGTCGAGGGGCGAGCAGTACTTC,CSARGTPNLSPRESRGEQYF
TRBV7-2,13,.,.,TRBJ1-4,TGTGCCAGCAGCTTCCGCCGTAATGAAAAACTGTTTTTT,CASSFRRNEKLFF
TRBV18,11,.,.,TRBJ1-3,TGTGTCACCCGAACTGGAAACACCATATATTTT,CVTRTGNTIYF
TRBV4-1,16,TRBD2,few,TRBJ2-5,TGCGCCAGCAGCCAAGATAGGACTAGCGGATGGGAGACCCAGTACTTC,CASSQDRTSGWETQYF
TRBV30,14,TRBD1,many,TRBJ2-7,TGTGCCTGGAGTCTTATAGACAGGGGCTACGAGCAGTACTTC,CAWSLIDRGYEQYF
TRBV20-1,16,TRBD1,few,TRBJ1-1,TGCAGTGCTAGACCCCGGGACAGGGCCCTGAACACTGAAGCTTTCTTT,CSARPRDRALNTEAFF
TRBV29-1,11,.,many,TRBJ2-7,TGCAGCGTTGCAAAGGGACCCGAGCAGTACTTC,CSVAKGPEQYF
TRBV7-8,17,TRBD2,many,TRBJ2-5,TGTGCCAGCAGCTTAGCCGGTGGACTAGTCTCTCGGGAGACCCAGTACTTC,CASSLAGGLVSRETQYF
TRBV25-1,15,TRBD2,few,TRBJ2-5,TGTGCCAGCGGTACTAGCGGGAGCAACCAAGAGACCCAGTACTTC,CASGTSGSNQETQYF
TRBV28,13,.,many,TRBJ1-4,TGTGCCAGCAGTTTACCATGGGGGGAAAAACTGTTTTTT,CASSLPWGEKLFF
TRBV18,16,.,few,TRBJ1-1,TGTGCCAGCTCACCGGGCGGACTTCCTTTGAACACTGAAGCTTTCTTT,CASSPGGLPLNTEAFF